These T cell receptor beta chains were read from a single sample in a study of blood T cell repertoires in COVID-19. The assay was immunoSEQ multiplex PCR, and TCRdb's table has in-frame clones only and misses some. Of roughly 130,000 clones listed, approximately 89% are singletons. Sequencing was done on a sample of peripheral blood. The receptors were sampled from a woman aged 55 to 70 with acute or convalescent COVID-19. Each CDR3 is given with its conserved first and last residue. A D gene is named only where the DNA matches it firmly. Expanded clones get a size class; other rows say once, few or many, or leave the size out.

j_gene | abundance | v_gene | d_gene | CDR3aa | CDR3nt
TRBJ2-1 | NA | TRBV19 | TRBD2 | CASSISGSPPIMFF | TGTGCCAGTAGTATCAGCGGGAGTCCTCCTATTATGTTCTTC
TRBJ1-4 | NA | TRBV6-5 | NA | CATRTALWGGKLFF | TGTGCCACCAGGACAGCCCTATGGGGTGGGAAACTGTTTTTT
TRBJ1-2 | NA | TRBV6-4 | TRBD1 | CASRPAGGYGYTF | TGTGCCAGCCGACCTGCAGGGGGCTATGGCTACACCTTC
TRBJ2-1 | once | TRBV5-1 | TRBD2 | CASSLDPPGLAGNEQFF | TGCGCCAGCAGCTTGGATCCACCGGGACTAGCGGGCAATGAGCAGTTCTTC
TRBJ1-3 | NA | TRBV15 | TRBD1 | CATRRLYGQAARSGNTIYF | TGTGCCACCAGACGATTGTATGGACAGGCAGCCCGCTCTGGAAACACCATATATTTT
TRBJ2-3 | NA | TRBV6-5 | TRBD1 | CASTAQGSSTDTQYF | TGTGCCAGCACCGCACAGGGGTCTAGCACAGATACGCAGTATTTT
TRBJ1-4 | few | TRBV10-3 | NA | CAISDDRTNEKLFF | TGTGCCATCAGTGACGACAGAACTAATGAAAAACTGTTTTTT
TRBJ1-1 | NA | TRBV6-5 | TRBD1 | CASTGTENTEAFF | TGTGCCAGCACCGGGACAGAGAACACTGAAGCTTTCTTT
TRBJ2-2 | NA | TRBV5-1 | NA | CASSTEPRAGELFF | TGCGCCAGCAGCACGGAACCCAGGGCCGGGGAGCTGTTTTTT
TRBJ1-1 | NA | TRBV28 | NA | CASSQQAGNTEAFF | TGTGCCAGCTCCCAACAGGCTGGCAACACTGAAGCTTTCTTT
TRBJ1-2 | NA | TRBV27 | NA | CASSRVYGYTF | TGTGCCAGCAGCAGGGTTTATGGCTACACCTTC
TRBJ1-4 | NA | TRBV14 | TRBD1 | CASSSRQGPEKLFF | TGTGCCAGCAGCTCGCGACAGGGGCCCGAAAAACTGTTTTTT
TRBJ1-1 | NA | TRBV7-3 | TRBD1 | CASRRDRVSEAFF | TGTGCCAGCAGACGAGACAGGGTTTCGGAAGCTTTCTTT
TRBJ2-5 | NA | TRBV2 | NA | CASSERASSWRETQYF | TGTGCCAGCAGTGAAAGGGCTAGCTCTTGGCGAGAGACCCAGTACTTC
TRBJ1-3 | NA | TRBV6-5 | TRBD1 | CASSRGTGSGNTIYF | TGTGCCAGCAGCAGAGGGACAGGGTCGGGAAACACCATATATTTT
TRBJ1-5 | NA | TRBV4-2 | NA | CASSHEHGGYQPQHF | TGTGCCAGCAGCCACGAACACGGAGGGTATCAGCCCCAGCATTTT
TRBJ2-3 | NA | TRBV7-6 | NA | CASSLVTAGPDTQYF | TGTGCCAGCAGCTTAGTAACGGCAGGGCCAGATACGCAGTATTTT